The T cell receptor beta chain described here comes from a study of T cell repertoires in cytomegalovirus infection. Study at large: In public TCR beta signatures, there were indications of both CMV infection and matching HLA type. Study-level findings and limits: Predominance within the ex vivo response was attributable to HLA-C-restricted CMV-specific TCR beta clonotypes. Individuals carrying CMV plus the relevant HLA were identified by cumulative frequency of public TCR beta families.

CDR1 and CDR2 (germline): MNHGY, SVAAGI. This CDR3 region has 18 residues. Trimming removed 7 bases at V and 0 bases at J, with 23 bases between. Note on this clonotype: Its specificity is unknown.

TCRdb reprocessed the reads via MiXCR and lists one record per CDR3 protein. The sample includes about 770,000 distinct CDR3 sequences, 25% to 35% seen only once; the top ten take approximately 14%. The J gene is TRBJ2-3, the V gene TRBV6-9; no clear D gene. Sample: cultured CD8+ T cells from PBMCs, taken from culture after CMV antigen stimulation. The clonotype was recovered from a human donor in good health (CMV status not recorded). Some clones in this sample may be carry-over from other donors' samples. The CDR3: CASTRGRKVASSTDTQYF. In nucleotides, the CDR3 is TGTGCCAGCACCCGAGGCCGAAAAGTAGCTTCTAGCACAGATACGCAGTATTTT.